Presented here are 15 T cell receptor beta chains from one specimen sequenced in a study of OX40 agonist ivuxolimab in advanced cancers. The method was immunoSEQ multiplex PCR; TCRdb's version includes in-frame clones alone and lacks a portion of them. There are about 100,000 clones in the sample; more than 85% occur only once, and approximately 0.58% lies in the top ten. Source: CD4+ or CD8+ T cells sorted from blood, taken in a trial of the OX40 agonist ivuxolimab. The receptor source for this set is an adult with an advanced solid tumor such as melanoma, head and neck, liver or kidney cancer.

This clone was detected a few times. The chain couples TRBV28 to TRBJ1-5, with D unclear. The germline V and J ends were trimmed by 6 bases and 3 bases, with 15 bases remaining between them. Germline V lookup: CDR1 MDHEN, CDR2 SYDVKM. The CDR3 is made up of 15 amino acids. The CDR3 loop is CASSPTGSANQPQHF. CDR3 DNA: TGTGCCAGCAGCCCTACTGGGAGCGCCAATCAGCCCCAGCATTTT.

This sequence joins TRBV5-1 and TRBJ2-1, with TRBD2 matching 11 bases. V lost 4 bases and J lost 3; bases outside the gene matches: 3. The CDR3 contains 15 residues. The germline gives CDR1 SGHRS, CDR2 YFSETQ. CDR3 coding DNA: TGCGCCAGCAGCGAACTAGCGGGGGACTACAATGAGCAGTTCTTC. It yields the protein CASSELAGDYNEQFF.

The genes are TRBV7-8 and TRBJ2-1, with D unresolved. Germline V gives CDR1 SGHVS, CDR2 FQNEAQ. The CDR3 runs to 11 residues. Deletions cut 1 base from V and 9 bases from J, with 4 bases between. The CDR3 sequence: CASSLVVEQFF. For the CDR3, the DNA is TGTGCCAGCAGCTTAGTGGTTGAGCAGTTCTTC.

Here the CDR3 DNA reads TGTGCCAGTAGTATATCTCAGGGGGCAGGAGGGAATCAGCCCCAGCATTTT. This sequence encodes CASSISQGAGGNQPQHF. The chain joins TRBV19 to TRBJ1-5; 8 bases align to TRBD1. Looked up from germline, CDR1 is LNHDA and CDR2 is SQIVND (reference sequence). The junction had 10 bases not matched to a gene; V was cut back by 2 bases and J by 4 bases. The CDR3 is 17 residues long.

This chain's CDR3 is CASSLGASVGGELFF. Here the CDR3 DNA reads TGTGCCAGCAGCTTAGGGGCTAGCGTGGGCGGGGAGCTGTTTTTT. V usage is TRBV7-2 and J usage is TRBJ2-2; D is perhaps TRBD2 (6 bases). The CDR3 spans 15 residues. Trimming cost V 1 base and J 7 bases, with 13 bases left between them. The germline V gene encodes CDR1 SGHTA and CDR2 FQGNSA.

The chain combines TRBV27 with TRBJ1-2; D is possibly TRBD1 (5 bases). This CDR3 spans 14 amino acids. Germline values: CDR1 MNHEY, CDR2 SMNVEV (reference sequence). V lost 4 bases and J 5 bases, leaving 14 bases between the germline ends. The DNA for the CDR3 is TGTGCCAGCAGTTGGGGGGTATCTGGGTATGGCTACACCTTC. Its protein is CASSWGVSGYGYTF.

The chain combines TRBV7-9 with TRBJ2-2; 8 bases match TRBD2. Germline lookup yields CDR1 SEHNR and CDR2 FQNEAQ (reference sequence). There are 16 residues in the CDR3. Trimming cost V 5 bases and J 2 bases; bases outside gene matches: 7. Here the CDR3 DNA reads TGTGCCAGCAGCCCCCGGGAGGGCCGAAACACCGGGGAGCTGTTTTTT. Encoded protein: CASSPREGRNTGELFF.

This clone has more than one count but fewer than ten. The chain employs TRBV6-1 and TRBJ1-2, with D uncertain. CDR3 length: 13 amino acids. Trimming stripped 4 bases from V and 5 bases from J, with 11 bases between. Germline loops: CDR1 MNHNS, CDR2 SASEGT. CDR3 bases: TGTGCCAGCAGTGTCCGGGGAGATTATGGCTACACCTTC. This codes for CASSVRGDYGYTF.

The rearrangement uses TRBV7-2 and TRBJ2-2; TRBD2 matches at 11 bases. V lost 1 base to trimming and J lost 1 base; unmatched junction nucleotides: 2. This CDR3 spans 17 amino acids. Germline V gene data show CDR1 as SGHTA and CDR2 as FQGNSA. The CDR3, as DNA: TGTGCCAGCAGCTTAGACCTAGCGGGAGGGAACACCGGGGAGCTGTTTTTT. Protein product: CASSLDLAGGNTGELFF.

The chain links TRBV18 to TRBJ2-1, with a possible D match to TRBD1 (6 bases). The CDR3 runs to 16 residues. V was trimmed by 2 bases and J by 8 bases, leaving 19 bases between them. Germline V gives CDR1 KGHSH, CDR2 LQKENI. The CDR3 bases are TGTGCCAGCTCACCAACCCAGGGGAGTTGGGTAGATGAGCAGTTCTTC. Residues: CASSPTQGSWVDEQFF.

The V gene is TRBV2, the J gene TRBJ1-2, with D unclear. V shed 5 bases and J shed 4 bases, with 11 bases lying between them. The CDR3 has 13 residues. The germline V gene has CDR1 SNHLY and CDR2 FYNNEI. CDR3 region: CASSYRESYGYTF. CDR3 sequence (DNA): TGTGCCAGCAGTTACAGAGAATCCTATGGCTACACCTTC.

The chain has TRBV19 and TRBJ1-3; D uncertain. The CDR3 extends over 16 amino acids. In germline, CDR1 is LNHDA, CDR2 SQIVND (reference sequence). V lost 3 bases and J 0 bases, leaving 12 bases between the germline ends. CDR3 in amino acids: CASSISSASSGNTIYF. The DNA for the CDR3 is TGTGCCAGTAGTATTAGCAGTGCGAGCTCTGGAAACACCATATATTTT.

The chain employs TRBV7-2 and TRBJ2-4; D could derive from TRBD1 or TRBD2 (6 bases each). CDR1 is SGHTA, CDR2 FQGNSA, per germline. The CDR3 runs 16 residues. V lost 0 bases and J 2 bases, leaving 11 bases between the germline ends. The CDR3 loop reads CASSLAGGAPKNIQYF. The CDR3 DNA reads as TGTGCCAGCAGCTTAGCGGGGGGCGCTCCCAAAAACATTCAGTACTTC. The variable domain in full, completed from reference TRBV7-2 and TRBJ2-4, reads GAGVSQSPSNKVTEKGKDVELRCDPISGHTALYWYRQSLGQGLEFLIYFQGNSAPDKSGLPSDRFSAERTGGSVSTLTIQRTQQEDSAVYLCASSLAGGAPKNIQYFGAGTRLSVL.

The V gene is TRBV20-1, the J gene TRBJ2-5; D gene unclear. Looked up from germline, CDR1 is DFQATT and CDR2 is SNEGSKA (reference sequence). V shed 3 bases and J shed 3 bases, with 2 bases lying between them. The CDR3 contains 10 residues. The CDR3 nucleotides are TGCAGTGCTAGGAAAGAGACCCAGTACTTC. Translation: CSARKETQYF.

The chain joins TRBV15 to TRBJ2-3; 11 nucleotides agree with TRBD2. This CDR3 spans 16 amino acids. Germline CDR1 reads LNHNV; CDR2 reads YYDKDF (reference sequence). The V and J ends lost 1 base and 5 bases, in that order; junction bases with no gene match: 5. CDR3 loop: CATSRGTSGSRDTQYF. CDR3 nucleotide sequence: TGTGCCACCAGCAGAGGGACTAGCGGGTCGAGAGATACGCAGTATTTT.